Each of the 23 T cell receptor beta chains below was sequenced from the same sample in a study of long-term antiretroviral therapy in people with HIV. Sequencing used immunoSEQ v3.0 at survey level. Sequenced by immunoSEQ multiplex PCR; TCRdb stores in-frame clones only, minus some. The table lists 15,000 to 20,000 clones, roughly 72% of them singletons. Material: unsorted PBMCs, obtained 2.2 years after starting antiretroviral therapy. All receptors derive from a man in his forties or fifties with HIV.

The chain employs TRBV18 and TRBJ2-1; the match to TRBD2 covers 10 bases. Losses at the gene ends were 3 bases for V and 4 bases for J; bases not matched to a gene: 3. The CDR3 consists of 15 residues. Germline V gene sequence: CDR1 KGHSH, CDR2 LQKENI. The CDR3 is CASSPLAGDYNEQFF. For the CDR3, the DNA is TGTGCCAGCTCACCGCTAGCGGGGGATTACAATGAGCAGTTCTTC.

The chain has TRBV15 and TRBJ1-5, with D tentatively TRBD1 (5 bases). The ends were cut back, 6 bases at V and 1 base at J, with 19 bases in the middle. Germline V lookup: CDR1 LNHNV, CDR2 YYDKDF (reference sequence). The CDR3 covers 17 residues. CDR3 amino acids: CATSPERQGRSNQPQHF. CDR3 bases: TGTGCCACCAGTCCCGAGCGGCAGGGTAGGAGCAATCAGCCCCAGCATTTT.

The sample holds one count of this clone. V is TRBV4-3 and J is TRBJ1-2, with 9 bases aligning to TRBD1. From germline, CDR1 is LGHNA and CDR2 YSLEER. J gave up 4 bases and V 5 bases, and 8 bases lay outside the gene matches. The CDR3 has 15 residues. For the CDR3, the DNA is TGCGCCAGCAGCGTAACCGGGACAGGGTTCTATGGCTACACCTTC. Amino acid sequence: CASSVTGTGFYGYTF.

This chain uses TRBV11-3 with TRBJ2-1; D not resolved. The germline CDR1 and CDR2 sequences are SGHNT and YENEEA. This CDR3 is built from 14 residues. Trimming removed 0 bases from V and 10 bases from J, with 13 bases in between. The CDR3 protein is CASSLDSPSDEQFF. CDR3 DNA: TGTGCCAGCAGCTTAGATTCCCCCAGTGACGAGCAGTTCTTC.

This rearrangement joins TRBV9 to TRBJ2-7, with D unresolved. The CDR3 runs to 12 residues. CDR1 is SGDLS, CDR2 YYNGEE, per germline. Trimming pared 3 bases from V and 4 bases from J, leaving 8 bases between. This chain's CDR3 is CASSDDTYEQYF. DNA of the CDR3: TGTGCCAGCAGCGACGACACGTACGAGCAGTACTTC.

The chain recombines TRBV2 with TRBJ2-7; D possibly uses TRBD1 or TRBD2 (5 bases each). V was shortened by 7 bases and J by 4 bases, with 14 bases between the two germline ends. Germline V gives CDR1 SNHLY, CDR2 FYNNEI. This CDR3 spans 13 amino acids. CDR3 bases: TGTGCCAGCAAGCAGGGCCCGGGGTACGAGCAGTACTTC. Amino acid sequence: CASKQGPGYEQYF.

This rearrangement joins TRBV11-3 to TRBJ2-3, with D maybe TRBD1 (6 bases). Germline V gene sequence: CDR1 SGHNT, CDR2 YENEEA. The ends were cut back, 5 bases at V and 6 bases at J, with 15 bases in the middle. CDR3 size: 14 residues. DNA of the CDR3: TGTGCCAGCAGCCAAGGGGGAACATGGGATACGCAGTATTTT. The encoded protein is CASSQGGTWDTQYF.

The chain combines TRBV29-1 with TRBJ1-2; D is undetermined. V was clipped by 3 bases and J by 1 base, with 9 bases between them. The CDR3 sequence is 13 residues long. Looked up from germline, CDR1 is SQVTM and CDR2 is ANQGSEA. CDR3 bases: TGCAGCGTTGAGGGCGCCGATAACTATGGCTACACCTTC. It translates to CSVEGADNYGYTF.

The V and J genes are TRBV28 and TRBJ2-1; D possibly corresponds to TRBD1 (6 bases). The ends were cut back, 10 bases at V and 2 bases at J, with 12 bases in the middle. Per germline, CDR1 MDHEN and CDR2 SYDVKM. This CDR3 spans 13 amino acids. CDR3 sequence (DNA): TGTGCCATCCGGACAGCTACCTACAATGAGCAGTTCTTC. Residues: CAIRTATYNEQFF.

The V gene is TRBV15, the J gene TRBJ1-2; D is unresolved. The germline CDR1 and CDR2 sequences are LNHNV and YYDKDF (reference sequence). The CDR3 covers 15 residues. The V gene lost 1 base and the J gene lost 4 bases, with 13 bases spanning the gap. The CDR3 region has the DNA TGTGCCACCAGCAGAGTGAATGGGCCGAGCTATGGCTACACCTTC. Translating gives CATSRVNGPSYGYTF. Combining the CDR3 with reference TRBV15 and TRBJ1-2 gives the whole variable domain DAMVIQNPRYQVTQFGKPVTLSCSQTLNHNVMYWYQQKSSQAPKLLFHYYDKDFNNEADTPDNFQSRRPNTSFCFLDIRSPGLGDTAMYLCATSRVNGPSYGYTFGSGTRLTVV.

The chain links TRBV7-6 to TRBJ1-2; D is perhaps TRBD1 (5 bases). CDR3 length: 19 residues. The V end was cut by 1 base, the J end by 0 bases, with 21 bases between. CDR1 SGHVS and CDR2 FNYEAQ come from the germline V gene. CDR3: CASSLEDTVPGWANYGYTF. The CDR3 nucleotides are TGTGCCAGCAGCTTAGAGGACACGGTCCCCGGTTGGGCTAACTATGGCTACACCTTC.

This clone was recorded a few times. V gene TRBV14 combines with J gene TRBJ1-3, with a tentative D call TRBD1 (6 bases). Trimming removed 5 bases from V and 4 bases from J, with 12 bases in between. CDR1 SGHDN and CDR2 FVKESK come from the germline V gene. The CDR3 covers 14 residues. This chain's CDR3 is CASSGRGFGNTIYF. CDR3 DNA sequence: TGTGCCAGCAGCGGAAGGGGGTTCGGAAACACCATATATTTT.

This chain joins TRBV7-2 and TRBJ1-2; D is undetermined. Germline assignment: CDR1 SGHTA and CDR2 FQGNSA. V lost 1 base to trimming and J lost 4 bases, with 10 bases between them. This CDR3 contains 14 residues. The CDR3 reads CASSLDRGFYGYTF. CDR3 nucleotide sequence: TGTGCCAGCAGCTTAGATCGAGGTTTCTATGGCTACACCTTC.

This clone has a single count. V usage is TRBV4-3 and J usage is TRBJ2-2, with D perhaps TRBD2 (5 bases). Germline V CDR1 and CDR2: LGHNA, YSLEER. The CDR3 covers 14 residues. The germline V and J ends were trimmed by 0 bases and 4 bases, with 6 bases remaining between them. CDR3 region: CASSQERATGELFF. The CDR3 nucleotides are TGCGCCAGCAGCCAAGAGCGGGCCACCGGGGAGCTGTTTTTT.

The chain carries TRBV4-2 and TRBJ2-7; 8 bases map to TRBD1. This CDR3 region has 15 residues. V dropped 4 bases and J dropped 2; count of bases not matched to a gene: 7. CDR1 is LGHNA and CDR2 is YNFKEQ in the germline V gene. CDR3 DNA sequence: TGTGCCAGCAGCCGAGACAGGGGAAAGGCCTACGAGCAGTACTTC. Its protein is CASSRDRGKAYEQYF.

The V call is TRBV28, the J call TRBJ2-1, with TRBD1 as a possible D gene (6 bases). Trimming pared 7 bases from V and 3 bases from J, leaving 13 bases between. The V gene's germline CDR1 is MDHEN and CDR2 SYDVKM. This CDR3 has 14 amino acids. This CDR3 reads CASMGAGRYNEQFF. CDR3 coding DNA: TGTGCCAGCATGGGGGCAGGGCGCTACAATGAGCAGTTCTTC.

The chain has TRBV7-2 and TRBJ2-1; 12 positions match TRBD2. The germline gives CDR1 SGHTA, CDR2 FQGNSA. This CDR3 has 15 residues. V lost 4 bases and J lost 7; bases outside the gene matches: 5. CDR3 in amino acids: CASSSWTSGVNEQFF. The CDR3 DNA sequence: TGTGCCAGCAGCTCCTGGACTAGCGGGGTTAATGAGCAGTTCTTC.

J is TRBJ2-7 and V is TRBV30; D not certain. This CDR3 has 13 amino acids. V was shortened by 0 bases and J by 3 bases, with 9 bases between the two germline ends. In germline, CDR1 is GTSNPN, CDR2 SVGIG (reference sequence). The CDR3 DNA sequence: TGTGCCTGGAGTGTACTGGGCAGCTACGAGCAGTACTTC. Its protein is CAWSVLGSYEQYF.

This chain joins TRBV5-5 and TRBJ2-1, with 11 bases fitting TRBD2. Germline assignment: CDR1 SGHKS and CDR2 YYEKEE (reference sequence). This CDR3 comprises 16 residues. Losses at the gene ends were 4 bases for V and 3 bases for J; bases not matched to a gene: 6. As DNA, the CDR3 is TGTGCCAGCAGCACCGGGACTAGCGGAAACTACAATGAGCAGTTCTTC. Amino acid sequence: CASSTGTSGNYNEQFF.

The rearrangement uses TRBV27 and TRBJ1-3; D gene ambiguous. The V end lost 6 bases, the J end lost 0 bases, and 15 bases lay between the germline ends. The germline V gene has CDR1 MNHEY and CDR2 SMNVEV (reference sequence). The CDR3 runs to 16 residues. The CDR3 DNA is TGTGCCAGCAGCATCTCGGTTCCAGTCTCTGGAAACACCATATATTTT. It encodes CASSISVPVSGNTIYF.

This clone was counted a few times. The genes are TRBV27 and TRBJ1-6, with 7 bases fitting TRBD1. Germline CDR1 and CDR2: MNHEY and SMNVEV (reference sequence). This CDR3 has 16 amino acids. V shed 3 bases and J 4 bases; nucleotides not matched to a gene: 6. CDR3 coding DNA: TGTGCCAGCAGTTTGGTAGGGGGCGTTTATAATTCACCCCTCCACTTT. Protein sequence: CASSLVGGVYNSPLHF.

The chain carries TRBV5-6 and TRBJ2-2, with D unresolved. V was shortened by 3 bases and J by 12 bases, with 15 bases between the two germline ends. The CDR3 runs to 13 residues. The germline gives CDR1 SGHDT, CDR2 YYEEEE. In nucleotides, the CDR3 is TGTGCCAGCAGCTCTGGGGTCCCGAGGCAGCTGTTTTTT. This translates into CASSSGVPRQLFF.

The J gene is TRBJ1-4, the V gene TRBV15, with TRBD1 as a possible D gene (5 bases). CDR3 length: 14 amino acids. V was trimmed by 0 bases and J by 12 bases, leaving 14 bases between them. Germline V gene lookup returns CDR1 LNHNV and CDR2 YYDKDF (reference sequence). CDR3 in amino acids: CATSRDKGPGELFF. CDR3 DNA sequence: TGTGCCACCAGCAGAGATAAGGGGCCGGGGGAACTGTTTTTT.